This is a list of T cell receptor beta chains from one sample in a study of blood T cell repertoires in COVID-19. Measured with immunoSEQ multiplex PCR; TCRdb has only the in-frame clones, and not every one. The sample lists 45,000 to 60,000 clones, approximately 80% occurring once. Sequencing was done on a sample of peripheral blood. The origin of the receptors is a woman aged 80 or over with acute or convalescent COVID-19. The CDR3 runs from the conserved cysteine through the conserved F or W.

v_gene: TRBV3-1/TRBV3-2
j_gene: TRBJ1-6
len: 14
CDR3aa: CASSQGQSNSPLHF

v_gene: TRBV19
j_gene: TRBJ2-1
len: 14
CDR3aa: CASSISDIYNEQFF

v_gene: TRBV11-2
j_gene: TRBJ1-4
len: 17
CDR3aa: CASRIRDRGQSNEKLFF

v_gene: TRBV6-1
j_gene: TRBJ2-3
len: 15
CDR3aa: CASSAAGAAVNTQYF

v_gene: TRBV7-7
j_gene: TRBJ2-3
len: 15
CDR3aa: CASSPRPGGTDTQYF

v_gene: TRBV5-4
j_gene: TRBJ1-6
len: 15
CDR3aa: CASSTVTGTNSPLHF

v_gene: TRBV7-9
j_gene: TRBJ2-7
len: 13
CDR3aa: CASSSGQVAEQYF

v_gene: TRBV3-1/TRBV3-2
j_gene: TRBJ1-6
len: 16
CDR3aa: CASSQGSSSYNSPLHF

v_gene: TRBV19
j_gene: TRBJ2-2
len: 15
CDR3aa: CARMQGTGPYGELFF

v_gene: TRBV14
j_gene: TRBJ2-7
len: 16
CDR3aa: CASSPIPGQGPYEQYF

v_gene: TRBV5-6
j_gene: TRBJ1-2
len: 14
CDR3aa: CASRKQGAAYGYTF

v_gene: TRBV2
j_gene: TRBJ1-1
len: 15
CDR3aa: CASILGGTGNTEAFF

v_gene: TRBV4-1
j_gene: TRBJ2-7
len: 16
CDR3aa: CASSQGGRGTSYEQYF

v_gene: TRBV6-5
j_gene: TRBJ1-2
len: 15
CDR3aa: CASTGQGASNYGYTF

v_gene: TRBV5-1
j_gene: TRBJ2-5
len: 16
CDR3aa: CASSSGGTGGAETQYF

v_gene: TRBV7-9
j_gene: TRBJ1-2
len: 12
CDR3aa: CASSGGNYGYTF

v_gene: TRBV5-1
j_gene: TRBJ2-2
len: 15
CDR3aa: CASSLDPGYTGELFF

v_gene: TRBV5-1
j_gene: TRBJ2-5
len: 14
CDR3aa: CASSLGGQGETQYF

v_gene: TRBV3-1/TRBV3-2
j_gene: TRBJ2-5
len: 14
CDR3aa: CASSQGGGLETQYF

v_gene: TRBV11-2
j_gene: TRBJ2-2
len: 12
CDR3aa: CASSLEYGELFF

v_gene: TRBV25-1
j_gene: TRBJ1-5
len: 14
CDR3aa: CASSQTGANQPQHF

v_gene: TRBV5-4
j_gene: TRBJ2-1
len: 15
CDR3aa: CASSLTGGGAHEQFF

v_gene: TRBV12-5
j_gene: TRBJ2-2
len: 16
CDR3aa: CASGWTSPRTGGELFF

v_gene: TRBV2
j_gene: TRBJ1-1
len: 15
CDR3aa: CASSEARTGNTEAFF

v_gene: TRBV7-6
j_gene: TRBJ1-1
len: 15
CDR3aa: CASSSQGGKITEAFF

v_gene: TRBV7-3
j_gene: TRBJ1-1
len: 14
CDR3aa: CASSSGTGAFEAFF

v_gene: TRBV21-1
j_gene: TRBJ2-7
len: 13
CDR3aa: CASSISGVYEQYF

v_gene: TRBV2
j_gene: TRBJ1-1
len: 14
CDR3aa: CASSLETGARRTFF

v_gene: TRBV5-6
j_gene: TRBJ2-3
len: 14
CDR3aa: CASSLPTSADTQYF

v_gene: TRBV4-2
j_gene: TRBJ2-3
len: 17
CDR3aa: CASSQGETRPITDTQYF

v_gene: TRBV30
j_gene: TRBJ1-3
len: 14
CDR3aa: CAWSVAGVGNTIYF

v_gene: TRBV9
j_gene: TRBJ1-3
len: 15
CDR3aa: CASSAGHGSGNTIYF

v_gene: TRBV10-3
j_gene: TRBJ2-1
len: 12
CDR3aa: CAISETDYEQFF

v_gene: TRBV9
j_gene: TRBJ1-2
len: 16
CDR3aa: CASSAPGGGRANGYTF

v_gene: TRBV7-2
j_gene: TRBJ2-3
len: 13
CDR3aa: CASSLVHGDTQYF

v_gene: TRBV5-3
j_gene: TRBJ2-1
len: 15
CDR3aa: CARSLVNGGGYEQFF

v_gene: TRBV15
j_gene: TRBJ2-7
len: 13
CDR3aa: CATSPGTSYEQYF

v_gene: TRBV1
j_gene: TRBJ2-5
len: 14
CDR3aa: CTSSQDYRQETQYF

v_gene: TRBV5-1
j_gene: TRBJ2-2
len: 13
CDR3aa: CASSLVETGELFF

v_gene: TRBV28
j_gene: TRBJ1-5
len: 16
CDR3aa: CASSSAGEGSNQPQHF

v_gene: TRBV9
j_gene: TRBJ2-1
len: 14
CDR3aa: CASSVTGEVGEQFF

v_gene: TRBV19
j_gene: TRBJ1-1
len: 13
CDR3aa: CASTLTDNTEAFF

v_gene: TRBV5-1
j_gene: TRBJ1-1
len: 15
CDR3aa: CASSTDRGRATEAFF

v_gene: TRBV6-5
j_gene: TRBJ1-6
len: 15
CDR3aa: CASSREGAYNSPLHF

v_gene: TRBV5-4
j_gene: TRBJ2-7
len: 16
CDR3aa: CASSFPGQGSSYEQYF

v_gene: TRBV3-1/TRBV3-2
j_gene: TRBJ2-2
len: 15
CDR3aa: CASSLRDRDTGELFF

v_gene: TRBV19
j_gene: TRBJ1-6
len: 15
CDR3aa: CASTESGKANSPLHF

v_gene: TRBV6-5
j_gene: TRBJ2-1
len: 15
CDR3aa: CASKVTGSSYNEQFF

v_gene: TRBV5-1
j_gene: TRBJ2-7
len: 13
CDR3aa: CASSFGWGDEQYF

v_gene: TRBV24-1
j_gene: TRBJ1-6
len: 8
CDR3aa: CRKSPLHF

v_gene: TRBV5-4
j_gene: TRBJ2-5
len: 13
CDR3aa: CASSRDREETQYF

v_gene: TRBV4-1
j_gene: TRBJ2-3
len: 18
CDR3aa: CASSQDPTGTSVTDTQYF

v_gene: TRBV5-1
j_gene: TRBJ1-2
len: 15
CDR3aa: CASSPLGQGSYGYTF

v_gene: TRBV5-1
j_gene: TRBJ2-2
len: 12
CDR3aa: CASGGGAGELFF